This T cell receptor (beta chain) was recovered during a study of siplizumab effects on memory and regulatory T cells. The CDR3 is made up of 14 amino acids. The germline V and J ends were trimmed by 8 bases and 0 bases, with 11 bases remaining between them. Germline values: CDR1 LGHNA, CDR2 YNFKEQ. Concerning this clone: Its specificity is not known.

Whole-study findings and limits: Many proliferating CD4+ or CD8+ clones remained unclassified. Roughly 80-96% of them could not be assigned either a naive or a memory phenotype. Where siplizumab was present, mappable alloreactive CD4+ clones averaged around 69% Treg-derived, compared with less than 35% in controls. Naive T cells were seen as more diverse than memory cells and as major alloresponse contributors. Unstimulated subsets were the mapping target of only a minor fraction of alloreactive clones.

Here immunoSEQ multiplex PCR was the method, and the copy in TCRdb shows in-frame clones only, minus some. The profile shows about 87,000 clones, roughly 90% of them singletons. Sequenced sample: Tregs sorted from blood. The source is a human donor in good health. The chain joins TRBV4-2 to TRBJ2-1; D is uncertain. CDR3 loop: CASSRLTSYNEQFF. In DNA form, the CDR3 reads TGTGCCAGCTCACGGCTTACCTCCTACAATGAGCAGTTCTTC.